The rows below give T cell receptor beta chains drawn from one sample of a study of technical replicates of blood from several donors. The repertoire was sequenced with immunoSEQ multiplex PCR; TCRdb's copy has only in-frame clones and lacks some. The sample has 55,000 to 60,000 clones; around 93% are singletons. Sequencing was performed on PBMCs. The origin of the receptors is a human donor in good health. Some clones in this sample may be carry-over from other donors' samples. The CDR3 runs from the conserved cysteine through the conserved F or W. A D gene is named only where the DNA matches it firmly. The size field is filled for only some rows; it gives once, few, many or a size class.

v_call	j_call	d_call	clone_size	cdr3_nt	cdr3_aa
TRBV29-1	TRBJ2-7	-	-	TGCAGCGCCAGGGGACAAAACTACGAGCAGTACTTC	CSARGQNYEQYF
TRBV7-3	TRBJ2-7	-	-	TGTGCCAGCAGCTTCGGTGCGGGCCGCGAGAGCTCCTACGAGCAGTACTTC	CASSFGAGRESSYEQYF
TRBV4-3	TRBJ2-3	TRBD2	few	TGCGCCAGCAGCCAAGATGGACTAGCGGGGGTGCCCCTTGAAGATACGCAGTATTTT	CASSQDGLAGVPLEDTQYF
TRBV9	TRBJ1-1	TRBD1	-	TGTGCCAGCAGCGATGGGACAGGGGGCCACTACACTGAAGCTTTCTTT	CASSDGTGGHYTEAFF
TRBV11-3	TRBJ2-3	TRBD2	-	TGTGCCAGCAGCTTAGGCAAGGGACTAGCGGGGAGAGATACGCAGTATTTT	CASSLGKGLAGRDTQYF
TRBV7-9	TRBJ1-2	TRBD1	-	TGTGCCAGCAGCTCCGACAGGGTTGGGGGCTATGGCTACACCTTC	CASSSDRVGGYGYTF
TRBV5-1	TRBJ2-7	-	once	TGCGCCAGCAGCTTTTCAGAGAGGTCCTACGAGCAGTACTTC	CASSFSERSYEQYF
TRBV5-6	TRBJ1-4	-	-	TGTGCCAGCAGTGGAAAGACTACTAATGAAAAACTGTTTTTT	CASSGKTTNEKLFF
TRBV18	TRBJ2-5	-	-	TGTGCCAGCTCACCAGGATCAGGGGAAGAGACCCAGTACTTC	CASSPGSGEETQYF
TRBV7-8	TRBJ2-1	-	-	TGTGCCAGCAGCCTCCACAGGGGAGGTTCCTACAATGAGCAGTTCTTC	CASSLHRGGSYNEQFF
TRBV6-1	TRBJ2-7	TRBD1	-	TGTGCCAGCAGGGGGACAGGGGGCAAATACGAGCAGTACTTC	CASRGTGGKYEQYF
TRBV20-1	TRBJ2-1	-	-	TGCAGTGCTACGTTAGCGGAATCCCAGTTCTTC	CSATLAESQFF
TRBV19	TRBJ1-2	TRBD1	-	TGTGCCAGTAGTGGGGACAGGATCTATGGCTACACCTTC	CASSGDRIYGYTF
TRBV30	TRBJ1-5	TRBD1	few	TGTGCCTGGAACCCAGGGGGTTATAGCAATCAGCCCCAGCATTTT	CAWNPGGYSNQPQHF
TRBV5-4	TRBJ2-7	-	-	TGTGCCAGCACCTCCGGTGGCGGAACCACCTCCTACGAGCAGTACTTC	CASTSGGGTTSYEQYF
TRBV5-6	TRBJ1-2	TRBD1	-	TGTGCCAGCAGATATGGACAGGGCGAATACTATGGCTACACCTTC	CASRYGQGEYYGYTF
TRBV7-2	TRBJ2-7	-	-	TGTGCCAGCAGCTTAGGGGATGGACTCTACGAGCAGTACTTC	CASSLGDGLYEQYF
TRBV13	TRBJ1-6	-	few	TGTGCCAGCACTAGGGGGACCGGCAATTCACCCCTCCACTTT	CASTRGTGNSPLHF
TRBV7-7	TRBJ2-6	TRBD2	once	TGTGCCAGCCCGGGGGGGCGCGGGGCCAACGTCCTGACTTTC	CASPGGRGANVLTF
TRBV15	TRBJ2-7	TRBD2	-	TGTGCCACCAGCAGAACTCCGGGACTAGTGGAGTACTTC	CATSRTPGLVEYF
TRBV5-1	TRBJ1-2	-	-	TGCGCCAGCAGCTTGGGACAGGCTAACTATGGCTACACCTTC	CASSLGQANYGYTF
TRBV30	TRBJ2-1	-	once	TGTGCCTGGAGTGTAAGCTACTACAATGAGCAGTTCTTC	CAWSVSYYNEQFF
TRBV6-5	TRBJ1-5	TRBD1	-	TGTGCCAGCAGCCCCAATGGACAGGTTCATCAGCCCCAGCATTTT	CASSPNGQVHQPQHF
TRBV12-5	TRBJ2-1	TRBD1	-	TGTGCTAGTGGTCCTCCGGGACAGATCAACAATGAGCAGTTCTTC	CASGPPGQINNEQFF
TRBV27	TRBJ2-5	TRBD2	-	TGTGCCAGCAGGGGGACTAGCGGGGGTAAAGAGACCCAGTACTTC	CASRGTSGGKETQYF
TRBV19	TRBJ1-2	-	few	TGTGCCAGCGGGAGTCGGCCATATGGCTACACCTTC	CASGSRPYGYTF
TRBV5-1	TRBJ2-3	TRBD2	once	TGCGCCAGCAGCTTGGGACTAGCGGACACAGATACGCAGTATTTT	CASSLGLADTDTQYF
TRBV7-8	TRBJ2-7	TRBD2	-	TGTGCCAGCAGCCTAATGGGTCTAGCGGACTACGAGCAGTACTTC	CASSLMGLADYEQYF
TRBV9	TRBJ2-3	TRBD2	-	TGTGCCAGCAGCGAGGGACTAGCGGGAGGAACAGATACGCAGTATTTT	CASSEGLAGGTDTQYF
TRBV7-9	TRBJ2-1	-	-	TGTGCCAGCAGTCCCAGGGTAGGTGAGCAGTTCTTC	CASSPRVGEQFF
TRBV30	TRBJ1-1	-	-	TGTGCCTGGACGCAGGGCGGTGAAGCTTTCTTT	CAWTQGGEAFF
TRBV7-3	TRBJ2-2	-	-	TGTGCCAGCAGCTTAGTGGCGGCCACCGGGGAGCTGTTTTTT	CASSLVAATGELFF
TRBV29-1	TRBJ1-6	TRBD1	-	TGCAGCGTTGTGGACAGGGTCGGTTCACCCCTCCACTTT	CSVVDRVGSPLHF
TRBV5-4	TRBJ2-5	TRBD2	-	TGTGCCAGCAGCTTGTGGCTAGCGGGGGTAGGGCAAGAGACCCAGTACTTC	CASSLWLAGVGQETQYF
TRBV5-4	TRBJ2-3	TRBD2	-	TGTGCCAGCAGCTCTGTAGCGGGGAAAGTCACAGATACGCAGTATTTT	CASSSVAGKVTDTQYF
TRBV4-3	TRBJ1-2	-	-	TGCGCCAGCAGCCAAGATTGGCGGGAAGCTAACTATGGCTACACCTTC	CASSQDWREANYGYTF
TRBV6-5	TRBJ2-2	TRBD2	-	TGTGCCAGCAGGAGCGGGGGGGCCTTCGGGGAGCTGTTTTTT	CASRSGGAFGELFF
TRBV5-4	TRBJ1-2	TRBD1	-	TGTGCCAGCAGCGCTAAAACAGGGGGGAACTATGGCTACACCTTC	CASSAKTGGNYGYTF
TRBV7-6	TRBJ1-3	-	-	TGTGCCAGCAGTTCCCGGGGGGGCTCTGGAAACACCATATATTTT	CASSSRGGSGNTIYF
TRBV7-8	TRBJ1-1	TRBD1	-	TGTGCCAGCAGCTTAAGTAAGGACAGGGTTCATGAAGCTTTCTTT	CASSLSKDRVHEAFF
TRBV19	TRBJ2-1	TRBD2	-	TGTGCCAGTAGTATCCAGCGGGGATACAATGAGCAGTTCTTC	CASSIQRGYNEQFF
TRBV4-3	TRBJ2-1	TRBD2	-	TGCGCCAGCAGCCCCGGACTAGCGGGAGAAAGGGCCTACAATGAGCAGTTCTTC	CASSPGLAGERAYNEQFF
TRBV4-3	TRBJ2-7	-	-	TGCGCCAGCAGCCTAAGAGCCGCCGCAGGGGTTCGCGACGAGCAGTACTTC	CASSLRAAAGVRDEQYF
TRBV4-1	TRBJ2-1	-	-	TGCGCCAGCAGCCAAGAGCCACAGGTTAATAACAATGAGCAGTTCTTC	CASSQEPQVNNNEQFF
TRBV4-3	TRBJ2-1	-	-	TGCGCCAGCAGCCAAGAACCTGAGAATGAGCAGTTCTTC	CASSQEPENEQFF
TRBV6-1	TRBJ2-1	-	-	TGTGCCAGCAGTGATTGGACTACCTACAATGAGCAGTTCTTC	CASSDWTTYNEQFF
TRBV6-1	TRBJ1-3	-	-	TGTGCCAGCCAGTTCGTAACCCTCTCTGGAAACACCATATATTTT	CASQFVTLSGNTIYF
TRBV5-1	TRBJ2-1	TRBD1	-	TGCGCCAGCAGCATAGACAGGGGATCGGTATGGAATGAGCAGTTCTTC	CASSIDRGSVWNEQFF
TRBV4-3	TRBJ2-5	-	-	TGCGCCAGCAGCCAAGGTCTCAGCGAGGCGACCCAGTACTTC	CASSQGLSEATQYF
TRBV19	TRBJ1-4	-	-	TGTGCCAGTAGTTTTCGGGGAGATGAAAAACTGTTTTTT	CASSFRGDEKLFF
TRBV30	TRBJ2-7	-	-	TGTGCCTGGGCACAGGGTATGGTCTACGAGCAGTACTTC	CAWAQGMVYEQYF
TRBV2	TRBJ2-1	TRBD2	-	TGTGCCAGCACGACTAGCGGGACCAACAATGAGCAGTTCTTC	CASTTSGTNNEQFF
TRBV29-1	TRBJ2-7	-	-	TGCAGCGTACCTAGTCGGACAACGGACGAGCAGTACTTC	CSVPSRTTDEQYF
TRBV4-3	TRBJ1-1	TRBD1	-	TGCGCCAGCAGCCATGGGGACAGGGTGACTGAAGCTTTCTTT	CASSHGDRVTEAFF
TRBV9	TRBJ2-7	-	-	TGTGCCAGCAGCCCTCGACCGGGGGAGACCTACGAGCAGTACTTC	CASSPRPGETYEQYF